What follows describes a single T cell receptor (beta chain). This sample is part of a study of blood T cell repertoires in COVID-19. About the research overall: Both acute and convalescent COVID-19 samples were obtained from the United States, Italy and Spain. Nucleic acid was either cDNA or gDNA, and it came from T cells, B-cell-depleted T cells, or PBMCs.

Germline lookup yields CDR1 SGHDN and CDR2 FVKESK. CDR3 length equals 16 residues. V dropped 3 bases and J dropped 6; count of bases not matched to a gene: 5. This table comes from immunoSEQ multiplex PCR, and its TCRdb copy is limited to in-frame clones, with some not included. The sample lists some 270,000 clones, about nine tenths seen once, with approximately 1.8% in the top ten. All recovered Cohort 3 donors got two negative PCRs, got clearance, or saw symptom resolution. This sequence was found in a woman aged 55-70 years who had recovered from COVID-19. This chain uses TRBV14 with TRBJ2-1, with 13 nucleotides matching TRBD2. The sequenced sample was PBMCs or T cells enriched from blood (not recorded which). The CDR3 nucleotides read TGTGCCAGCAGCCAGGCACTAGCGGGGGGGCGCAATGAGCAGTTCTTC. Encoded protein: CASSQALAGGRNEQFF.